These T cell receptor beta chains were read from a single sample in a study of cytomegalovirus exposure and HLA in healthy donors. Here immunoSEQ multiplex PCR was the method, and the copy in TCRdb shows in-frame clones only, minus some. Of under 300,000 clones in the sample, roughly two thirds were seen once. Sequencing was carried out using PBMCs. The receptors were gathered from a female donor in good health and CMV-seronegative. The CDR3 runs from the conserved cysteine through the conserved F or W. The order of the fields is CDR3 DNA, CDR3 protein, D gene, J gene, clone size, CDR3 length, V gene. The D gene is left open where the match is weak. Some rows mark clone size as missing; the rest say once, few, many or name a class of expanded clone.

TGTGCCAGTAGTACCCTGGCAGGCTACGAGCAGTACTTC	CASSTLAGYEQYF	NA	TRBJ2-7	NA	13	TRBV19
TGTGCCAGCAGTGAAAATCCCGGCAATCAGCCCCAGCATTTT	CASSENPGNQPQHF	NA	TRBJ1-5	NA	14	TRBV2
TGCGCCAGCAGCCAGTTTCGGGACAGGGATGGAAACACCATATATTTT	CASSQFRDRDGNTIYF	TRBD1	TRBJ1-3	few	16	TRBV4-1
TGTGCCAGCAGTGCACGGGACTACGAGCAGTACTTC	CASSARDYEQYF	NA	TRBJ2-7	NA	12	TRBV6-1
TGCGCCAGCAGCGACGACGGGGAGCCGCGTGGCTACACCTTC	CASSDDGEPRGYTF	NA	TRBJ1-2	once	14	TRBV5-1
TGTGCCAGCAGTTACTCGACGACTAGCGGGGACTACGAGCAGTACTTC	CASSYSTTSGDYEQYF	TRBD2	TRBJ2-7	NA	16	TRBV6-5
TGTGCCAGCAGCTCACTCGGAAACACCATATATTTT	CASSSLGNTIYF	NA	TRBJ1-3	once	12	TRBV11-3
TGTGCCAGCAGCTTAGTCGGGGATTCAATCAATCAGCCCCAGCATTTT	CASSLVGDSINQPQHF	NA	TRBJ1-5	once	16	TRBV7-9
TGTGCCAGCAGCTTAGGGGGTAGCGGGAGACACTACGAGCAGTACTTC	CASSLGGSGRHYEQYF	TRBD2	TRBJ2-7	NA	16	TRBV11-2
TGTGCCAGCAGTTACTCGGGTTTGGCCGGGAGTCGAGCTTTCTTT	CASSYSGLAGSRAFF	NA	TRBJ1-1	NA	15	TRBV6-5
TGTGCCAGCAGCTTAAGGGGACAGAGCTTGAACACTGAAGCTTTCTTT	CASSLRGQSLNTEAFF	TRBD1	TRBJ1-1	NA	16	TRBV7-8
TGCAGCGTTGAAGATTTACCGGGTACGTCCCCAGATACGCAGTATTTT	CSVEDLPGTSPDTQYF	NA	TRBJ2-3	NA	16	TRBV29-1
TGTGCCAGCAGCTTAGATCCTGACGGGAGGAAGACCCAGTACTTC	CASSLDPDGRKTQYF	TRBD2	TRBJ2-5	NA	15	TRBV11-2
TGTGCCAGCAGTGAACCTAATGAGCAGTTCTTC	CASSEPNEQFF	NA	TRBJ2-1	NA	11	TRBV6-1
TGCGCCAGCAGCTTGGTCGGGTCCGGATTTAATGAAAAACTGTTTTTT	CASSLVGSGFNEKLFF	NA	TRBJ1-4	NA	16	TRBV5-1
TGTGCCAGCAGTTTACAACAGGGGTCCAGTGAAAAACTGTTTTTT	CASSLQQGSSEKLFF	TRBD1	TRBJ1-4	NA	15	TRBV28
TGTGCCAGCAGCTTAGCGCGGTTCGGGGGTCTGAACACTGAAGCTTTCTTT	CASSLARFGGLNTEAFF	NA	TRBJ1-1	NA	17	TRBV7-8
TGTGCCAGCAGCCCCCCAGGGGGGCTCTACAATGAGCAGTTCTTC	CASSPPGGLYNEQFF	NA	TRBJ2-1	NA	15	TRBV7-2
TGTGCCAGCAGGGGACTAGCGGGAGCAAATGAGCAGTTCTTC	CASRGLAGANEQFF	TRBD2	TRBJ2-1	NA	14	TRBV6-5
TGCGCCAGCAGCTTGTCGGGACAAGTATACGAGCAGTACTTC	CASSLSGQVYEQYF	NA	TRBJ2-7	few	14	TRBV5-1
TGTGCCTCCGACAGGGGGGGAAGCAATCAGCCCCAGCATTTT	CASDRGGSNQPQHF	TRBD1	TRBJ1-5	few	14	TRBV10-3
TGCGCCAGCAGCCGACTAGCGGGAGGGCCTGAAGAGACCCAGTACTTC	CASSRLAGGPEETQYF	TRBD2	TRBJ2-5	once	16	TRBV5-1
TGTGCCATCAGTGGGGGACTAGCGGGAGGAGACGAGCAGTACTTC	CAISGGLAGGDEQYF	TRBD2	TRBJ2-7	NA	15	TRBV10-3